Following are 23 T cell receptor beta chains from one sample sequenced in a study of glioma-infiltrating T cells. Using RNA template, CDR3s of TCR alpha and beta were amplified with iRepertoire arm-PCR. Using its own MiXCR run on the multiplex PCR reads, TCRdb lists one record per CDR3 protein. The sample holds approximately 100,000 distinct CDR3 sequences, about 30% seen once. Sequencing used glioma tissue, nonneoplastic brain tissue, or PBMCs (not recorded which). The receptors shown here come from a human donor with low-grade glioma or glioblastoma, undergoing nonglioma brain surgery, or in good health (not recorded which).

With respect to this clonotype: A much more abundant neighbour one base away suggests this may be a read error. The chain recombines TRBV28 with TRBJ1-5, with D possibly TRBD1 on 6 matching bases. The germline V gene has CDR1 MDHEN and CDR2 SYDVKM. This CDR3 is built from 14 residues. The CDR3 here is CASGAGVQGQHQHF. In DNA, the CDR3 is TGTGCCAGTGGGGCAGGGGTCCAGGGCCAGCACCAGCATTTT.

This chain's CDR3 is CASSIIRTGRREQYF. CDR3 nucleotide sequence: TGTGCCAGCAGTATAATCCGGACAGGGCGAAGGGAGCAGTACTTC. J is TRBJ2-7 and V is TRBV6-2 or TRBV6-3; 8 nucleotides align to TRBD1. The CDR3 runs 15 residues. Trimming took 5 bases from V and 7 from J; bases not matched to a gene: 13. Germline CDR1 and CDR2: MNHEY and SVGEGT.

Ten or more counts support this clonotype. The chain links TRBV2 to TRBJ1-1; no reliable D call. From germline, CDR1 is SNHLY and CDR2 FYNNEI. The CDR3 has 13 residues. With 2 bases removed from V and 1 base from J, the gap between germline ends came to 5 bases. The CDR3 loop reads CASSETENTEAFF. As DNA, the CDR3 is TGTGCCAGCAGTGAAACGGAGAACACTGAAGCTTTCTTT.

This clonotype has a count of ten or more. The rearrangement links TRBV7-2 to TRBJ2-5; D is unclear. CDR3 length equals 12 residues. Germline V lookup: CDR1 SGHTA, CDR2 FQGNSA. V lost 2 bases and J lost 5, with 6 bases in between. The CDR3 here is CASSLTRETQYF. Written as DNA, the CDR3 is TGTGCCAGCAGCTTAACCAGGGAGACCCAGTACTTC.

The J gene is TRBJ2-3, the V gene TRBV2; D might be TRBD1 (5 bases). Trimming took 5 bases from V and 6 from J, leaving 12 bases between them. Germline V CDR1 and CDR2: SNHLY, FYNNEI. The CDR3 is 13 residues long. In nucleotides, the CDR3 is TGTGCCAGCAGTAGTCAGGGATTGGATACGCAGTATTTT. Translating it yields CASSSQGLDTQYF.

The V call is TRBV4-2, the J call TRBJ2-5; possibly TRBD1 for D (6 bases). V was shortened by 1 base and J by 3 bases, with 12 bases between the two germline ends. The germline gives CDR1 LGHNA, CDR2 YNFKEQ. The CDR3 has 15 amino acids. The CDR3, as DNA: TGTGCCAGCAGCCAAGTGCTGGCAGGGGAAGAGACCCAGTACTTC. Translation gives CASSQVLAGEETQYF.

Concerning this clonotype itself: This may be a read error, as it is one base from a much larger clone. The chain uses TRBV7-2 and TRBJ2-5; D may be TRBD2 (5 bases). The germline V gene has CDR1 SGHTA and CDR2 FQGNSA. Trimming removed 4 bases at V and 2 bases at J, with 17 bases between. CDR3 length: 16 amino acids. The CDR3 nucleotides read TGTGCCAGCAGCTCGTACCGATCGGGCGGGCAAGAGACCCAGTACTTC. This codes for CASSSYRSGGQETQYF.

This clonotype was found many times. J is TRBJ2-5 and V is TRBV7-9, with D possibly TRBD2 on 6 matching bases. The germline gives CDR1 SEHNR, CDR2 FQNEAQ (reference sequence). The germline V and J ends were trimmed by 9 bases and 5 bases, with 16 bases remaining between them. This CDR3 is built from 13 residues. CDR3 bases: TGTGCCAGTTTGCCCCGGGACTCCGAGACCCAGTACTTC. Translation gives CASLPRDSETQYF. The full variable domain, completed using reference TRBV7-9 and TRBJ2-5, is DTGVSQNPRHKITKRGQNVTFRCDPISEHNRLYWYRQTLGQGPEFLTYFQNEAQLEKSRLLSDRFSAERPKGSFSTLEIQRTEQGDSAMYLCASLPRDSETQYFGPGTRLLVL.

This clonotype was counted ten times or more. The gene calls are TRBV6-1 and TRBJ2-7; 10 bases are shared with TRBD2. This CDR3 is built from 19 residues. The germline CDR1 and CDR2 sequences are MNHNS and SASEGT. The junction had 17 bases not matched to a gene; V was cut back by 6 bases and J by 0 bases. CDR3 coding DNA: TGTGCCAGCAGGCAGAATCCCCTAGCGGGGGCCACAAGCTCCTACGAGCAGTACTTC. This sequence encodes CASRQNPLAGATSSYEQYF.

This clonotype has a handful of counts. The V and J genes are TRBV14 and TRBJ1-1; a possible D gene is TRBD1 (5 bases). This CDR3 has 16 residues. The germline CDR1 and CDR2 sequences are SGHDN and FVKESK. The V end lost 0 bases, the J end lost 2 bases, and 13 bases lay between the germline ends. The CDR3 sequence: CASSQEWGRINTEAFF. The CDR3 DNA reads TGTGCCAGCAGCCAAGAGTGGGGCAGGATAAACACTGAAGCTTTCTTT.

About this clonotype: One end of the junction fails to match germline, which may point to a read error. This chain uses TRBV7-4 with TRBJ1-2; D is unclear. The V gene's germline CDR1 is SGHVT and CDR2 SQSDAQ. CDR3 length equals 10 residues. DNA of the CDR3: TGTGCCAGCAGCTTAGCGGGTGGTAGCTTC. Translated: CASSLAGGSF.

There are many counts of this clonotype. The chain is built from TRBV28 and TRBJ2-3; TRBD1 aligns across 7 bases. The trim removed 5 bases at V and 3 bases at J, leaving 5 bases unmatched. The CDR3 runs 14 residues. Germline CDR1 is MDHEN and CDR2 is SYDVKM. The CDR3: CASSIPGGTDTQYF. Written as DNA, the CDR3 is TGTGCCAGCAGTATTCCAGGGGGAACAGATACGCAGTATTTT.

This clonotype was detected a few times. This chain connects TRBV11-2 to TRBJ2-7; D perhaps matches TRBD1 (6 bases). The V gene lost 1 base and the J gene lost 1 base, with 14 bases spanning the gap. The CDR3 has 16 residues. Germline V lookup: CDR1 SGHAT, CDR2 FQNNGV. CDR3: CASSLGSGTQSYEQYF. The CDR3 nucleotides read TGTGCCAGCAGCTTAGGCTCAGGGACACAGTCCTACGAGCAGTACTTC.

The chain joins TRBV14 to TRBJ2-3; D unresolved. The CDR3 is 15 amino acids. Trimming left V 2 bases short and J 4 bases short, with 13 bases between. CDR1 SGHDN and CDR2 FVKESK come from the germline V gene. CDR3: CASSQYILNSDTQYF. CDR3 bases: TGTGCCAGCAGCCAATACATCCTAAACTCAGATACGCAGTATTTT.

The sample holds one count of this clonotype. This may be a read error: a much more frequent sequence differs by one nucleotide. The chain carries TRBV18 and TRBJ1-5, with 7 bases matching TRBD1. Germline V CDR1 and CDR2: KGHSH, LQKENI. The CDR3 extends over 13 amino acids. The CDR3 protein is CDSSGDRNQPQHF. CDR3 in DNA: TGTGACAGCTCGGGGGACAGAAATCAGCCCCAGCATTTT. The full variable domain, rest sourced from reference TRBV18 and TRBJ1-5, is NAGVMQNPRHLVRRRGQEARLRCSPMKGHSHVYWYRQLPEEGLKFMVYLQKENIIDESGMPKERFSAEFPKEGPSILRIQQVVRGDSAAYFCDSSGDRNQPQHFGDGTRLSIL.

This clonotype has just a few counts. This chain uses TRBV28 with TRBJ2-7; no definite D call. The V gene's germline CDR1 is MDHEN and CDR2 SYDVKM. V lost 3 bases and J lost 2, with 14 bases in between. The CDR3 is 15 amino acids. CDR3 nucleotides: TGTGCCAGCAGTTTTTATGGGGTCACGGCCTACGAGCAGTACTTC. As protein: CASSFYGVTAYEQYF.

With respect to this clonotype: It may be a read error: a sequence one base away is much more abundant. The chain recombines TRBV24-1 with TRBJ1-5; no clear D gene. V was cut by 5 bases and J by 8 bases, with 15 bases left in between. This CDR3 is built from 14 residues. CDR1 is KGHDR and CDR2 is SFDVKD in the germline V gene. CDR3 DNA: TGTGCCACCAGTGCTGGGTCGGGAGTTAAGCCCCAGCATTTT. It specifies CATSAGSGVKPQHF.

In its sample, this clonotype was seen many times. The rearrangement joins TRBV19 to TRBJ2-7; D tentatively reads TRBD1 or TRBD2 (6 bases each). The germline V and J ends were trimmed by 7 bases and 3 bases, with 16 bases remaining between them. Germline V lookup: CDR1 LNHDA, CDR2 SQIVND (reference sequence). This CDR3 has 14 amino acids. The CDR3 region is CASNQRQEGYEQYF. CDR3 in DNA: TGTGCCAGTAACCAGAGACAGGAGGGCTACGAGCAGTACTTC.

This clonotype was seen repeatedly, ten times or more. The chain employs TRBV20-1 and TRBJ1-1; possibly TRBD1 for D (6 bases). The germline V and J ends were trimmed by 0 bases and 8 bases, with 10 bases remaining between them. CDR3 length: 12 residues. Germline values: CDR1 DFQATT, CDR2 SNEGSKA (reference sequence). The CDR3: CSAREPGTEAFF. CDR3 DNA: TGCAGTGCTAGAGAGCCTGGGACAGAAGCTTTCTTT.

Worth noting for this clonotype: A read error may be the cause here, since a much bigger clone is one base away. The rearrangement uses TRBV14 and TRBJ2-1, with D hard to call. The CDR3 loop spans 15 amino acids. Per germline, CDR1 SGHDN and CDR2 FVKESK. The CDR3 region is CASSQDRSSYSEQFF. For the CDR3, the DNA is TGTGCCAGCAGCCAAGACAGGAGCTCCTACAGTGAGCAGTTCTTC. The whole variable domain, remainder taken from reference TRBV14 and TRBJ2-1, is EAGVTQFPSHSVIEKGQTVTLRCDPISGHDNLYWYRRVMGKEIKFLLHFVKESKQDESGMPNNRFLAERTGGTYSTLKVQPAELEDSGVYFCASSQDRSSYSEQFFGPGTRLTVL.

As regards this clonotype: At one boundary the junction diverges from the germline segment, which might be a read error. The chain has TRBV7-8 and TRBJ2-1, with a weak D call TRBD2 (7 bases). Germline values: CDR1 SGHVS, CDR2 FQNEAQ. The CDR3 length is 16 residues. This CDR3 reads CASSLAEGGPYNEQFF. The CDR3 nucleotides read TGTGCTAGCAGCTTAGCGGAGGGGGGGCCTTACAATGAGCAGTTCTTC.

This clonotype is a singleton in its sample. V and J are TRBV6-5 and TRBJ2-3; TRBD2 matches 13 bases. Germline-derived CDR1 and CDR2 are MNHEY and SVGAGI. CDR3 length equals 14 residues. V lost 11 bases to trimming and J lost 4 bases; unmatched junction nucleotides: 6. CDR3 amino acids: CAVRTSGGPDTQYF. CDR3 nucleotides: TGTGCCGTCAGGACTAGCGGGGGCCCAGATACGCAGTATTTT.

The CDR3 region is CASSLDQADSPLHF. CDR3 sequence (DNA): TGCGCCAGCAGCTTGGACCAGGCGGATTCACCCCTCCACTTT. V is TRBV5-1 and J is TRBJ1-6; D is undetermined. Trimming stripped 0 bases from V and 8 bases from J, with 9 bases between. The CDR3 is made up of 14 amino acids. CDR1 SGHRS and CDR2 YFSETQ come from the germline V gene.